The TCR beta chain under discussion was sequenced for a study of blood T cell repertoires in COVID-19. On the study more broadly: From T cells, B-cell-depleted T cells, or PBMCs came the material, which was cDNA or gDNA.

TCRdb's table, derived via immunoSEQ multiplex PCR, lists solely in-frame clones and lacks some. Among about 64,000 clones listed, roughly 88% were seen once. A word on this clone: Other DNA sequences from this sample encode an identical CDR3 as well.

This CDR3 comprises 13 residues. V was shortened by 2 bases and J by 1 base, with 6 bases between the two germline ends. CDR1 is SGHNT, CDR2 YYREEE, per germline (reference sequence). V gene TRBV5-4 combines with J gene TRBJ1-1; no clear D. The material sequenced was peripheral blood. The receptor comes from a woman in her sixties with acute or convalescent COVID-19. The CDR3 DNA is TGTGCCAGCAGCTTAACGGGGAACACTGAAGCTTTCTTT. Its protein product is CASSLTGNTEAFF. The complete variable domain, with remaining parts taken from reference TRBV5-4 and TRBJ1-1, reads ETGVTQSPTHLIKTRGQQVTLRCSSQSGHNTVSWYQQALGQGPQFIFQYYREEENGRGNFPPRFSGLQFPNYSSELNVNALELDDSALYLCASSLTGNTEAFFGQGTRLTVV.